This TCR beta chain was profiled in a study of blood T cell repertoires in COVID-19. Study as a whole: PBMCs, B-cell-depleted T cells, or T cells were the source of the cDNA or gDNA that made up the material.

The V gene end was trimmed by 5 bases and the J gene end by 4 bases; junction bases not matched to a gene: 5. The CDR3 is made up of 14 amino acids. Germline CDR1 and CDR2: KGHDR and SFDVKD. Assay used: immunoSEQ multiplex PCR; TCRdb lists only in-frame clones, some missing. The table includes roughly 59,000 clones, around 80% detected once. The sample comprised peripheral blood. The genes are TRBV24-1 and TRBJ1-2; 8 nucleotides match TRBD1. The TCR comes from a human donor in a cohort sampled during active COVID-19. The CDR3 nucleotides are TGTGCCACCAGTGCCAGGGGGCGCGGCTATGGCTACACCTTC. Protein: CATSARGRGYGYTF.